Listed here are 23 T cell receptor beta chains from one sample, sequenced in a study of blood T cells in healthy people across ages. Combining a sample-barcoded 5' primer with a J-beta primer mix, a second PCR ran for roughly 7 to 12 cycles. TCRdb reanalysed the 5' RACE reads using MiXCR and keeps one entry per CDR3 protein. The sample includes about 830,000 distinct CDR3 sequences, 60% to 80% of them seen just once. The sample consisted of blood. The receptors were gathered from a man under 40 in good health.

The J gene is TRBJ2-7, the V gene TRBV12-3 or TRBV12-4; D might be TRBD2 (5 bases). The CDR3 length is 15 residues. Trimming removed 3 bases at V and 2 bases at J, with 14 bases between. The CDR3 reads CASSLGSLGAYEQYF. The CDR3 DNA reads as TGTGCCAGCAGTTTGGGGTCACTAGGTGCCTACGAGCAGTACTTC.

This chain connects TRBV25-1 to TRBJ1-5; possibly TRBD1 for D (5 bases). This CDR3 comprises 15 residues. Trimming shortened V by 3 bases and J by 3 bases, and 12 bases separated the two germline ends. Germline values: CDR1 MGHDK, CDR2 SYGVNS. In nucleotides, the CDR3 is TGTGCCAGCAGTGAGCCTGGGGGGAACAATCAGCCCCAGCATTTT. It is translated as CASSEPGGNNQPQHF.

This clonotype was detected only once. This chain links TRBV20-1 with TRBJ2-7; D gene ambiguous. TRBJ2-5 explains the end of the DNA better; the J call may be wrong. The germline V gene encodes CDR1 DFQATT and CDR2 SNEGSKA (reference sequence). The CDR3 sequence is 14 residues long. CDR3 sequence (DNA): TGCAGTGCTAGAGATGCGGCAGCGCAAGAGACCCAGTACTTC. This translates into CSARDAAAQETQYF.

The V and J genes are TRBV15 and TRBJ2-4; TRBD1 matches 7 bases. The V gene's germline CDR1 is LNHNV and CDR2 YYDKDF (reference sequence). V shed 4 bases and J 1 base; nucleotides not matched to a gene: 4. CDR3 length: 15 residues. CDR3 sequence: CATSTQGIAKNIQYF. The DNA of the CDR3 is TGTGCCACCAGCACACAGGGGATCGCCAAAAACATTCAGTACTTC.

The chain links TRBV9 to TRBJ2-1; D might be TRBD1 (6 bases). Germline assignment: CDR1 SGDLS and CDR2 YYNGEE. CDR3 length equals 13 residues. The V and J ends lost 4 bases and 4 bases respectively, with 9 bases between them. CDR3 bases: TGTGCCAGCAGCAGGACAGCTTACAATGAGCAGTTCTTC. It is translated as CASSRTAYNEQFF.

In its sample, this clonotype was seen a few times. DNA for the CDR3: TGTGCCAGCAGCCAAGAGACTAGCTTCGCCCCCTACGAGCAGTACTTC. It yields the protein CASSQETSFAPYEQYF. This rearrangement joins TRBV4-2 to TRBJ2-7; 7 bases align to TRBD2. Germline V gene sequence: CDR1 LGHNA, CDR2 YNFKEQ. The CDR3 totals 16 residues. The J segment lost 2 bases and the V segment lost 0 bases, leaving 7 bases of the junction unmatched.

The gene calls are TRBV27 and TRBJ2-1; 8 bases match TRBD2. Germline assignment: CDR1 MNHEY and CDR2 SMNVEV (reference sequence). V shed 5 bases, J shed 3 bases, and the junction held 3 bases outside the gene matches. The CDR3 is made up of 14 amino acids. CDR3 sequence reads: CASSRGGLYNEQFF. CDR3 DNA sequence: TGTGCCAGCAGTCGGGGGGGCCTCTACAATGAGCAGTTCTTC.

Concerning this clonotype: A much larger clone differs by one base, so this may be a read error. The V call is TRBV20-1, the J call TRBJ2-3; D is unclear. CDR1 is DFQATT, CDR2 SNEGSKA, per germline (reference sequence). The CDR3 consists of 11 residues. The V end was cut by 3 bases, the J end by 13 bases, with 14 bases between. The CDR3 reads CSARGSLLEYF. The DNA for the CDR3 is TGCAGTGCTAGGGGCTCCCTACTTGAGTATTTT.

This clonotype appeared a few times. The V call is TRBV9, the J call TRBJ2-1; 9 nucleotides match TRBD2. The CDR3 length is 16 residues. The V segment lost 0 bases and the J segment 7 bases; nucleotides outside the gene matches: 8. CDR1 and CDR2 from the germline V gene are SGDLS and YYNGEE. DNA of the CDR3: TGTGCCAGCAGCGTAGATGCGGGGGGGCCAGGGAATGAGCAGTTCTTC. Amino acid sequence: CASSVDAGGPGNEQFF.

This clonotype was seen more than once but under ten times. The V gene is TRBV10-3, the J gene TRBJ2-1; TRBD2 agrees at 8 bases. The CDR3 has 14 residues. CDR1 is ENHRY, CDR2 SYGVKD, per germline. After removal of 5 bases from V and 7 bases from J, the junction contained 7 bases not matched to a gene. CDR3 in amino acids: CAISPGLGVNEQFF. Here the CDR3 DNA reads TGTGCCATCAGTCCGGGACTAGGGGTTAATGAGCAGTTCTTC.

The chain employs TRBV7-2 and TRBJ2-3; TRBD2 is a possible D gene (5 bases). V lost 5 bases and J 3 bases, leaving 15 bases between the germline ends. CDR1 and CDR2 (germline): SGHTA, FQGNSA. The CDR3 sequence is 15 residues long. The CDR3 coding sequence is TGTGCCAGCAGCATGGTACGGGGTGGAACAGATACGCAGTATTTT. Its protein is CASSMVRGGTDTQYF.

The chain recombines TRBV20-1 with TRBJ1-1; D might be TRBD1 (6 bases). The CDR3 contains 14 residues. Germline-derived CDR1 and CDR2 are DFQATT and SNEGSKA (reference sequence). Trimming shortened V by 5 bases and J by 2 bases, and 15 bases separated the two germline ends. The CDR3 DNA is TGCAGTGCTGAGGGCGCACAGGGCAACACTGAAGCTTTCTTT. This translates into CSAEGAQGNTEAFF.

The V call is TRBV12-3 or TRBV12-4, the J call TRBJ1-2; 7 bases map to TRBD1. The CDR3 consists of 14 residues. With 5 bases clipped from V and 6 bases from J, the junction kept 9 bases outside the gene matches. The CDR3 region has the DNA TGTGCCAGCAGTCCGACAGGGTTTACGGATGGCTACACCTTC. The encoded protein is CASSPTGFTDGYTF.

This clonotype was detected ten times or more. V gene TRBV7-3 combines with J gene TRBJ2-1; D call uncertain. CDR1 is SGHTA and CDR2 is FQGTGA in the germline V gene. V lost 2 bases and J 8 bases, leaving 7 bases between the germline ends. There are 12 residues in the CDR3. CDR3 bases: TGTGCCAGCAGCTTATCCCGAGATGAGCAGTTCTTC. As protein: CASSLSRDEQFF.

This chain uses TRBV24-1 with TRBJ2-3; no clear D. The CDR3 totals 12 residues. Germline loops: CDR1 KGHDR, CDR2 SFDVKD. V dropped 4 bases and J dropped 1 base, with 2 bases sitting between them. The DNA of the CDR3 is TGTGCCACCAGTGACCGCACAGATACGCAGTATTTT. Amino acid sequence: CATSDRTDTQYF.

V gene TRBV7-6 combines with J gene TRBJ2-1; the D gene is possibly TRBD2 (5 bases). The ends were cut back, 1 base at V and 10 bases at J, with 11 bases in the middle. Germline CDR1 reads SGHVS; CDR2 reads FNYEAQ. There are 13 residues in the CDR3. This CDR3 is CASSLVGPGEQFF. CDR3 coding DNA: TGTGCCAGCAGCTTAGTAGGGCCGGGGGAGCAGTTCTTC.

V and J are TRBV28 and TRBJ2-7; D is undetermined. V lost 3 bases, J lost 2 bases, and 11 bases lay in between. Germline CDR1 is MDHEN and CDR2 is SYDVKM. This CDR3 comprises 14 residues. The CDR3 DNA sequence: TGTGCCAGCAGTTTGCCTCTGGGTCCCTACGAGCAGTACTTC. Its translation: CASSLPLGPYEQYF.

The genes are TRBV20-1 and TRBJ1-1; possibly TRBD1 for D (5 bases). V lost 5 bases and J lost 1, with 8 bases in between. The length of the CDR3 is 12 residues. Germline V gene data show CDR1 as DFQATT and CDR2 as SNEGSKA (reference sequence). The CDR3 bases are TGCAGTGCTTATCAGGGGAACACTGAAGCTTTCTTT. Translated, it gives CSAYQGNTEAFF.

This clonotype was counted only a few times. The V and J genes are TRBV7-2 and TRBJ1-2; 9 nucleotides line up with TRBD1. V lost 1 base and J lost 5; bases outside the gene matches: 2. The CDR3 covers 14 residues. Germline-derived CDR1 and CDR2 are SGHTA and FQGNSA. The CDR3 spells CASSLEGTGYGYTF. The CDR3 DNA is TGTGCCAGCAGCTTAGAGGGGACAGGGTATGGCTACACCTTC.

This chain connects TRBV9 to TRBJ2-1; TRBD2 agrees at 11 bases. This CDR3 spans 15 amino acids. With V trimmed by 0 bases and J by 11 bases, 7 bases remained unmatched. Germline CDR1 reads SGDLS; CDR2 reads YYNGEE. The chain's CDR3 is CASSVVGSGGDQQFF. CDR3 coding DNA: TGTGCCAGCAGCGTAGTGGGTAGCGGGGGGGATCAGCAGTTCTTC. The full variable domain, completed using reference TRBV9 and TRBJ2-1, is DSGVTQTPKHLITATGQRVTLRCSPRSGDLSVYWYQQSLDQGLQFLIQYYNGEERAKGNILERFSAQQFPDLHSELNLSSLELGDSALYFCASSVVGSGGDQQFFGPGTRLTVL.

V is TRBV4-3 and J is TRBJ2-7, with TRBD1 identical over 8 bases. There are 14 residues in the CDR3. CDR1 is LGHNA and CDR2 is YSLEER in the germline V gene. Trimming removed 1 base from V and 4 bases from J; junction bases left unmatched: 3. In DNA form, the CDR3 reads TGCGCCAGCAGCCAAGGGACAGGGTATTACGAGCAGTACTTC. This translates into CASSQGTGYYEQYF.

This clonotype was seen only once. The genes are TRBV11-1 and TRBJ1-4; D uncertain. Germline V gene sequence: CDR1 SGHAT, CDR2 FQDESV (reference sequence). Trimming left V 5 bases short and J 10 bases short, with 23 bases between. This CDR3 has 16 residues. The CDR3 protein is CASSARGGVQIGKLFF. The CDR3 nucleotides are TGTGCCAGCAGCGCCAGAGGCGGAGTGCAAATTGGAAAACTGTTTTTT.

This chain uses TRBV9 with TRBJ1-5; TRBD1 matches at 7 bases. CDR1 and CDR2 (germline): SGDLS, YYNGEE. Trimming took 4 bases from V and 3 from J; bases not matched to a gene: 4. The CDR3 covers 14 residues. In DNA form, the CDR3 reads TGTGCCAGCAGCCAGGGACAGTACAATCAGCCCCAGCATTTT. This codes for CASSQGQYNQPQHF.